The rows below give T cell receptor beta chains drawn from one sample of a study of blood T cell repertoires in COVID-19. Measured with immunoSEQ multiplex PCR; TCRdb has only the in-frame clones, and not every one. The data show roughly 250,000 clones, approximately 87% seen once. The sample comprised peripheral blood. Receptors were obtained from a woman aged 30 to 39 with COVID-19, enrolled during active disease. Both conserved end residues are part of each CDR3. A D gene is named only where the DNA matches it firmly. Clone sizes are given selectively: once, few, many, or a class where the clone is expanded.

abundance: once; v_gene: TRBV6-5; d_gene: TRBD2; j_gene: TRBJ2-5; CDR3nt: TGTGCCAGTAGACCTGGGACTAGCGGGGCAGAGACCCAGTACTTC; CDR3aa: CASRPGTSGAETQYF
abundance: NA; v_gene: TRBV4-1; d_gene: NA; j_gene: TRBJ2-7; CDR3nt: TGCGCCAGCAGCCAAGGGCAGGGGAGTAATCAGCAGTACTTC; CDR3aa: CASSQGQGSNQQYF
abundance: NA; v_gene: TRBV6-5; d_gene: NA; j_gene: TRBJ1-1; CDR3nt: TGTGCCAGCAGTAGATCAGGGCGGAACACTGAAGCTTTCTTT; CDR3aa: CASSRSGRNTEAFF
abundance: once; v_gene: TRBV6-5; d_gene: TRBD2; j_gene: TRBJ2-2; CDR3nt: TGTGCCAGCAGTTACTCTGAGGGAGGGCCCGGGGAGCTGTTTTTT; CDR3aa: CASSYSEGGPGELFF
abundance: NA; v_gene: TRBV10-2; d_gene: TRBD2; j_gene: TRBJ2-1; CDR3nt: TGCGCCAGCAGCGAACCGGGACTAGCGGTATACAATGAGCAGTTCTTC; CDR3aa: CASSEPGLAVYNEQFF
abundance: few; v_gene: TRBV3-1/TRBV3-2; d_gene: NA; j_gene: TRBJ2-5; CDR3nt: TGTGCCAGCAGCCAAGATATTTTTGAGGACTTCGCCAAAGAGACCCAGTACTTC; CDR3aa: CASSQDIFEDFAKETQYF
abundance: NA; v_gene: TRBV13; d_gene: NA; j_gene: TRBJ1-2; CDR3nt: TGTGCCAGCAGCTTAGGGGCGGTGCGGGGCTACACCTTC; CDR3aa: CASSLGAVRGYTF
abundance: once; v_gene: TRBV10-3; d_gene: TRBD1; j_gene: TRBJ1-2; CDR3nt: TGTGCCATTTCCGACAGGGGGGACTACGGCTACACCTTC; CDR3aa: CAISDRGDYGYTF
abundance: NA; v_gene: TRBV19; d_gene: NA; j_gene: TRBJ1-5; CDR3nt: TGTGCCAGTAGTAATTGGACAGCAAATCAGCCCCAGCATTTT; CDR3aa: CASSNWTANQPQHF
abundance: NA; v_gene: TRBV11-2; d_gene: TRBD2; j_gene: TRBJ2-1; CDR3nt: TGTGCCAGCAAAGCGGGGGAGAGCTCCTACAATGAGCAGTTCTTC; CDR3aa: CASKAGESSYNEQFF
abundance: NA; v_gene: TRBV9; d_gene: TRBD2; j_gene: TRBJ2-7; CDR3nt: TGTGCCAGCAGCGCTAGCGGGGGGGGTGGTGAGCAGTACTTC; CDR3aa: CASSASGGGGEQYF
abundance: once; v_gene: TRBV6-5; d_gene: NA; j_gene: TRBJ1-1; CDR3nt: TGTGCCAGCACCCAGAGGGGAGGTTCCCCTGAAGCTTTCTTT; CDR3aa: CASTQRGGSPEAFF
abundance: NA; v_gene: TRBV5-4; d_gene: NA; j_gene: TRBJ2-6; CDR3nt: TGTGCCAGCACCCCCCGGGGCGGGGGCCTCTCTGGGGCCAACGTCCTGACTTTC; CDR3aa: CASTPRGGGLSGANVLTF
abundance: NA; v_gene: TRBV7-2; d_gene: TRBD1; j_gene: TRBJ2-7; CDR3nt: TGTGCCAGCAGCTTAGACAGGGGGCGTCTCGAGCAGTACTTC; CDR3aa: CASSLDRGRLEQYF
abundance: NA; v_gene: TRBV10-3; d_gene: NA; j_gene: TRBJ2-1; CDR3nt: TGTGCCATCAGTGAGATCGGGGAGGATGAGCAGTTCTTC; CDR3aa: CAISEIGEDEQFF
abundance: NA; v_gene: TRBV24-1; d_gene: TRBD2; j_gene: TRBJ2-1; CDR3nt: TGTGCCACCGCCCGGGGGGGGCAAGTAAAGCAGTTCTTC; CDR3aa: CATARGGQVKQFF
abundance: many; v_gene: TRBV6-1; d_gene: TRBD1; j_gene: TRBJ1-5; CDR3nt: TGTGCCAGCAGTGAATGGACGCCGGGACAGGGGACAGGTCAGCCCCAGCATTTT; CDR3aa: CASSEWTPGQGTGQPQHF
abundance: NA; v_gene: TRBV5-1; d_gene: TRBD1; j_gene: TRBJ2-7; CDR3nt: TGCGCCAGCACCGGGACAGAACCCGAGCAGTACTTC; CDR3aa: CASTGTEPEQYF
abundance: NA; v_gene: TRBV5-5; d_gene: NA; j_gene: TRBJ1-4; CDR3nt: TGTGCCAGCAGCTTGGCGAGTAGAGAAAAACTGTTTTTT; CDR3aa: CASSLASREKLFF
abundance: once; v_gene: TRBV3-1/TRBV3-2; d_gene: TRBD2; j_gene: TRBJ2-5; CDR3nt: TGTGCCAGCAGCCAAGAACGGCGTAGCGGGCAGGAGACCCAGTACTTC; CDR3aa: CASSQERRSGQETQYF
abundance: NA; v_gene: TRBV2; d_gene: TRBD2; j_gene: TRBJ2-1; CDR3nt: TGTGCCAGCAGCCCCACTAGCGGGGGCTACAATGAGCAGTTCTTC; CDR3aa: CASSPTSGGYNEQFF
abundance: few; v_gene: TRBV7-2; d_gene: NA; j_gene: TRBJ2-5; CDR3nt: TGTGCCAGCAGCTTAGGAGGGGGACCGGAGACCCAGTACTTC; CDR3aa: CASSLGGGPETQYF
abundance: NA; v_gene: TRBV7-2; d_gene: TRBD1; j_gene: TRBJ1-1; CDR3nt: TGTGCCAGCAGTGACGAACAGGGGGTGAACACTGAAGCTTTCTTT; CDR3aa: CASSDEQGVNTEAFF
abundance: NA; v_gene: TRBV3-1/TRBV3-2; d_gene: TRBD1; j_gene: TRBJ2-7; CDR3nt: TGTGCCAGCAGCCAGGGACAGGCCTACGAGCAGTACTTC; CDR3aa: CASSQGQAYEQYF
abundance: NA; v_gene: TRBV29-1; d_gene: TRBD1; j_gene: TRBJ2-7; CDR3nt: TGCAGCGTTGAAGATCTTCGAGGGGGCGGCTACGAGCAGTACTTC; CDR3aa: CSVEDLRGGGYEQYF
abundance: NA; v_gene: TRBV7-2; d_gene: NA; j_gene: TRBJ2-7; CDR3nt: TGTGCCAGCAGCTTAGCCTGGGCAGGGGACGAGCAGTACTTC; CDR3aa: CASSLAWAGDEQYF
abundance: once; v_gene: TRBV2; d_gene: TRBD1; j_gene: TRBJ1-1; CDR3nt: TGTGCCAGCAGAGGAAGGACAGGCCGAACTGAAGCTTTCTTT; CDR3aa: CASRGRTGRTEAFF
abundance: few; v_gene: TRBV5-4; d_gene: NA; j_gene: TRBJ1-2; CDR3nt: TGTGCCAGCAGCTTGGCTCGACAGTTGATCGATGGCTACACCTTC; CDR3aa: CASSLARQLIDGYTF
abundance: NA; v_gene: TRBV4-1; d_gene: NA; j_gene: TRBJ1-1; CDR3nt: TGCGCCAGCAGCCAACTTCCCGGTGAAGCTTTCTTT; CDR3aa: CASSQLPGEAFF
abundance: NA; v_gene: TRBV21-1; d_gene: NA; j_gene: TRBJ2-3; CDR3nt: TGTGCCAGCAGCAATGTGGCTGACTCTAGCACAGATACGCAGTATTTT; CDR3aa: CASSNVADSSTDTQYF
abundance: NA; v_gene: TRBV18; d_gene: NA; j_gene: TRBJ1-4; CDR3nt: TGTGCCAGCTCACGGACAGCCGGTAATGAAAAACTGTTTTTT; CDR3aa: CASSRTAGNEKLFF
abundance: NA; v_gene: TRBV7-2; d_gene: NA; j_gene: TRBJ1-6; CDR3nt: TGTGCCAGCAGCGCGACTCCCCTCAGATCACCCCTCCACTTT; CDR3aa: CASSATPLRSPLHF
abundance: NA; v_gene: TRBV5-1; d_gene: TRBD1; j_gene: TRBJ2-7; CDR3nt: TGCGCCAGCAGCCCGGCGGGGGGACAGGGGGCTTTTTACGAGCAGTACTTC; CDR3aa: CASSPAGGQGAFYEQYF
abundance: NA; v_gene: TRBV24-1; d_gene: NA; j_gene: TRBJ1-1; CDR3nt: TGTGCCACCAACTCTCGAGGTTCGAGCACTGAAGCTTTCTTT; CDR3aa: CATNSRGSSTEAFF
abundance: NA; v_gene: TRBV2; d_gene: NA; j_gene: TRBJ1-2; CDR3nt: TGTGCCAGCAGTGAATCCAGGGGCCTCCACTATGGCTACACCTTC; CDR3aa: CASSESRGLHYGYTF
abundance: once; v_gene: TRBV14; d_gene: NA; j_gene: TRBJ2-4; CDR3nt: TGTGCCAGCAGCCACGGGATAGCCAAAAACATTCAGTACTTC; CDR3aa: CASSHGIAKNIQYF
abundance: NA; v_gene: TRBV6-6; d_gene: NA; j_gene: TRBJ1-1; CDR3nt: TGTGCCAGCAGGGCCGACAGCCTGCTGAACACTGAAGCTTTCTTT; CDR3aa: CASRADSLLNTEAFF
abundance: NA; v_gene: TRBV25-1; d_gene: TRBD1; j_gene: TRBJ1-6; CDR3nt: TGTGCCAGCAGACGGTCGGGACAGCCTCAACCCCTCCACTTT; CDR3aa: CASRRSGQPQPLHF
abundance: NA; v_gene: TRBV7-6; d_gene: NA; j_gene: TRBJ2-1; CDR3nt: TGTGCCAGCAGCTCAACGGGACTCCTCTCCTACAATGAGCAGTTCTTC; CDR3aa: CASSSTGLLSYNEQFF
abundance: NA; v_gene: TRBV14; d_gene: NA; j_gene: TRBJ2-1; CDR3nt: TGTGCCAGCAGCCATCCCTTCTTGGAGGAGCAGTTCTTC; CDR3aa: CASSHPFLEEQFF
abundance: NA; v_gene: TRBV6-5; d_gene: NA; j_gene: TRBJ2-1; CDR3nt: TGTGCCAGCAGTTACTCGTTCGCGTTTCTCTACAATGAGCAGTTCTTC; CDR3aa: CASSYSFAFLYNEQFF
abundance: once; v_gene: TRBV7-2; d_gene: NA; j_gene: TRBJ2-1; CDR3nt: TGTGCCAGCAGCTTAGCCAGGGCATACAATGAGCAGTTCTTC; CDR3aa: CASSLARAYNEQFF
abundance: NA; v_gene: TRBV28; d_gene: NA; j_gene: TRBJ2-5; CDR3nt: TGTGCCAGCAGTTATACTAAAGAGACCCAGTACTTC; CDR3aa: CASSYTKETQYF
abundance: NA; v_gene: TRBV4-1; d_gene: NA; j_gene: TRBJ2-7; CDR3nt: TGCGCCAGCAGCCAAGATTGGGCACAGGGTACTATTGCCTACGAGCAGTACTTC; CDR3aa: CASSQDWAQGTIAYEQYF
abundance: NA; v_gene: TRBV5-1; d_gene: NA; j_gene: TRBJ1-1; CDR3nt: TGCGCCAGCAACTGGGGCGGCAGGAACACTGAAGCTTTCTTT; CDR3aa: CASNWGGRNTEAFF
abundance: NA; v_gene: TRBV4-1; d_gene: NA; j_gene: TRBJ1-2; CDR3nt: TGCGCCAGCAGCCAAGAGAGGGGACCGGGGGATGGCTACACCTTC; CDR3aa: CASSQERGPGDGYTF
abundance: NA; v_gene: TRBV5-1; d_gene: NA; j_gene: TRBJ2-1; CDR3nt: TGCGCCAGCAGCTTGGAGGGGGGGCTCTACAATGAGCAGTTCTTC; CDR3aa: CASSLEGGLYNEQFF
abundance: once; v_gene: TRBV3-1/TRBV3-2; d_gene: NA; j_gene: TRBJ1-1; CDR3nt: TGTGCCAGCAGCCAACGAACAGGTGGGAACACTGAAGCTTTCTTT; CDR3aa: CASSQRTGGNTEAFF
abundance: NA; v_gene: TRBV28; d_gene: TRBD1; j_gene: TRBJ1-1; CDR3nt: TGTGCCAGCAGTTTTGACAGGGTCCGGGGGACTGAAGCTTTCTTT; CDR3aa: CASSFDRVRGTEAFF
abundance: NA; v_gene: TRBV11-3; d_gene: NA; j_gene: TRBJ1-1; CDR3nt: TGTGCCAGCAGCCGTACAGTGAACACTGAAGCTTTCTTT; CDR3aa: CASSRTVNTEAFF
abundance: NA; v_gene: TRBV11-2; d_gene: TRBD1; j_gene: TRBJ2-7; CDR3nt: TGTGCCAGCAGCTTCGGGACAGGGGACTACGAGCAGTACTTC; CDR3aa: CASSFGTGDYEQYF
abundance: NA; v_gene: TRBV7-8; d_gene: NA; j_gene: TRBJ1-5; CDR3nt: TGTGCCAGCAGTGACCGGGATCATCACAATCAGCCCCAGCATTTT; CDR3aa: CASSDRDHHNQPQHF
abundance: few; v_gene: TRBV4-2; d_gene: TRBD1; j_gene: TRBJ1-1; CDR3nt: TGTGCCAGCAGCCACCGACAGGGAAAGGCCACTGAAGCTTTCTTT; CDR3aa: CASSHRQGKATEAFF
abundance: NA; v_gene: TRBV5-4; d_gene: NA; j_gene: TRBJ1-3; CDR3nt: TGTGCCAGCAGGAAGGACGGGAGCTCTGGAAACACCATATATTTT; CDR3aa: CASRKDGSSGNTIYF
abundance: NA; v_gene: TRBV18; d_gene: NA; j_gene: TRBJ2-7; CDR3nt: TGTGCCAGCTCACCACCCCGAGCCTACGAGCAGTACTTC; CDR3aa: CASSPPRAYEQYF
abundance: NA; v_gene: TRBV7-8; d_gene: TRBD2; j_gene: TRBJ2-7; CDR3nt: TGTGCCAGCAGCTTTACTAGCGGGGGGCCCATTAACTACGAGCAGTACTTC; CDR3aa: CASSFTSGGPINYEQYF
abundance: NA; v_gene: TRBV5-4; d_gene: NA; j_gene: TRBJ1-3; CDR3nt: TGTGCCAGCAGCTTGGCCGGCGGGGGGAGCTCTGGAAACACCATATATTTT; CDR3aa: CASSLAGGGSSGNTIYF